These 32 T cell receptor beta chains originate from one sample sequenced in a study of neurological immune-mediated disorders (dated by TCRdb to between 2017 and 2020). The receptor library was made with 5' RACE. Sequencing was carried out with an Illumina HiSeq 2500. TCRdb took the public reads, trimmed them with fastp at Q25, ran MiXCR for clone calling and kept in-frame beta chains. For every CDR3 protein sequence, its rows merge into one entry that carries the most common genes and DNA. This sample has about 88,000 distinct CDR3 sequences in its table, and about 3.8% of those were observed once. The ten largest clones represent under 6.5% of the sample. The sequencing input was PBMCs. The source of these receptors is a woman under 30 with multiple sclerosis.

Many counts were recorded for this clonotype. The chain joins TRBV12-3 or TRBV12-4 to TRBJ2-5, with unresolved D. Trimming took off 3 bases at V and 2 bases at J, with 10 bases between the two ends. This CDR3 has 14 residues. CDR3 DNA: TGTGCCAGCAGTTTTAACATCGGACAAGAGACCCAGTACTTC. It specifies CASSFNIGQETQYF.

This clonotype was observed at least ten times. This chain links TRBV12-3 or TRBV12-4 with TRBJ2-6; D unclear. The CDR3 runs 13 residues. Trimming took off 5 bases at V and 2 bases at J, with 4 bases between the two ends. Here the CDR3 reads CASSRTGANVLTF. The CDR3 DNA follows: TGTGCCAGCAGTCGGACTGGGGCCAACGTCCTGACTTTC.

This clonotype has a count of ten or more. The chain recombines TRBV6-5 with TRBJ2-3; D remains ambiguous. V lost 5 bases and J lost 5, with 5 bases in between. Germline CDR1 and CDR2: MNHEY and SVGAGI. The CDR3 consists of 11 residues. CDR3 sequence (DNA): TGTGCCAGCAGTACAGAAGATACGCAGTATTTT. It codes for CASSTEDTQYF.

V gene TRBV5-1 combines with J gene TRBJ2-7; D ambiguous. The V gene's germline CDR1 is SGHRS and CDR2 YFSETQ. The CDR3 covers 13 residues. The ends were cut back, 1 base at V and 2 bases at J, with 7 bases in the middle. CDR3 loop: CASSLSTAYEQYF. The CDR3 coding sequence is TGCGCCAGCAGCTTGAGCACAGCCTACGAGCAGTACTTC.

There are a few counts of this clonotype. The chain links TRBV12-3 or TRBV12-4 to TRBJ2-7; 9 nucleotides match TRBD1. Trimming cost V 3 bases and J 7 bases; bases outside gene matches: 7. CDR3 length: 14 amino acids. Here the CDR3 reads CASSFRDRVGEQYF. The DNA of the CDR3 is TGTGCCAGCAGTTTCCGGGACAGGGTGGGAGAGCAGTACTTC.

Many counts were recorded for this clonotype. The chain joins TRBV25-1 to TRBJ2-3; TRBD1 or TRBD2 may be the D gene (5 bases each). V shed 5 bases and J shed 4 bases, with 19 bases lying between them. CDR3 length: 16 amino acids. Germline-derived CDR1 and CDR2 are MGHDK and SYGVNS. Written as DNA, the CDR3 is TGTGCCAGCAGTATAATGGGGCTAGGGACCCCAGATACGCAGTATTTT. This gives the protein CASSIMGLGTPDTQYF.

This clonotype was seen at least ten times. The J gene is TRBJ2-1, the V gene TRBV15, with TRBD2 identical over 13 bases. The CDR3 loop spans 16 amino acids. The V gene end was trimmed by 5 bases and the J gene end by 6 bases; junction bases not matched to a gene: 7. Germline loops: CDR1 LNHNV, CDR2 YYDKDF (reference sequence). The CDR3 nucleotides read TGTGCCACCAGCGAACCGGGACTAGCGGGGTCCAATGAGCAGTTCTTC. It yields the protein CATSEPGLAGSNEQFF.

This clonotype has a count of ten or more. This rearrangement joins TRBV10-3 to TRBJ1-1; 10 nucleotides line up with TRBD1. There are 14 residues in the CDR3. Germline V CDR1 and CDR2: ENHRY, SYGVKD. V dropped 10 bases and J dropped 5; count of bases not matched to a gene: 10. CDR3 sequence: CATLRRTGGTEAFF. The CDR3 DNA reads TGTGCCACCCTCCGGAGGACAGGGGGGACTGAAGCTTTCTTT.

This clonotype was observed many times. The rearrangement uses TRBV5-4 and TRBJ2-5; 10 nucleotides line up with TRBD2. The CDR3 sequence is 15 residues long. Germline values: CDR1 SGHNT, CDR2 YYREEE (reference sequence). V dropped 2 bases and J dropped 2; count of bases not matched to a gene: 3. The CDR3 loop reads CASSFRTSGQETQYF. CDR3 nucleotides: TGTGCCAGCAGCTTTCGGACTAGCGGACAAGAGACCCAGTACTTC.

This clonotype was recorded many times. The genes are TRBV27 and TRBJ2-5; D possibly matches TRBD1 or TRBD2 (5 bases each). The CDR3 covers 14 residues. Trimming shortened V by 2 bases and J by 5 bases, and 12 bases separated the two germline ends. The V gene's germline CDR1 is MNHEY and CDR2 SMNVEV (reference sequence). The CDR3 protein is CASSLVGTKETQYF. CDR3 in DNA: TGTGCCAGCAGTTTAGTAGGGACGAAGGAGACCCAGTACTTC.

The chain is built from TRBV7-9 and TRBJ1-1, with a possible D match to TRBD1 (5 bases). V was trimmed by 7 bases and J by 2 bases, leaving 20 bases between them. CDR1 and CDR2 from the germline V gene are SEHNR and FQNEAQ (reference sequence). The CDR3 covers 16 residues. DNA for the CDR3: TGTGCCAGCAACCCTCCTGGGGCAGGGACCAACACTGAAGCTTTCTTT. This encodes CASNPPGAGTNTEAFF.

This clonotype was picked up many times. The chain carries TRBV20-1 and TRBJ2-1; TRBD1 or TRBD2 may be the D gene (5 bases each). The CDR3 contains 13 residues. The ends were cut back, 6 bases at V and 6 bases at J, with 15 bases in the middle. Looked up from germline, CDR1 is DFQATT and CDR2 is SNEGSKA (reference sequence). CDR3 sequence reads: CSATRPGTNEQFF. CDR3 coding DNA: TGCAGTGCCACCCGACCCGGGACCAATGAGCAGTTCTTC.

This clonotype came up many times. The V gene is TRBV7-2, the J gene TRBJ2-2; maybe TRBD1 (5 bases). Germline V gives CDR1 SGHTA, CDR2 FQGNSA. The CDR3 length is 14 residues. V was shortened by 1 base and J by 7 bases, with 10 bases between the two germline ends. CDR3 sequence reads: CASSLGGFGGELFF. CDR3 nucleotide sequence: TGTGCCAGCAGCTTAGGGGGCTTCGGCGGGGAGCTGTTTTTT.

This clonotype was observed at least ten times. The CDR3: CSATTHNEQFF. DNA of the CDR3: TGCAGTGCTACCACTCACAATGAGCAGTTCTTC. This chain uses TRBV20-1 with TRBJ2-1; D call uncertain. V gave up 4 bases and J gave up 5 bases, with 6 bases separating them. Per germline, CDR1 DFQATT and CDR2 SNEGSKA (reference sequence). CDR3 length: 11 residues.

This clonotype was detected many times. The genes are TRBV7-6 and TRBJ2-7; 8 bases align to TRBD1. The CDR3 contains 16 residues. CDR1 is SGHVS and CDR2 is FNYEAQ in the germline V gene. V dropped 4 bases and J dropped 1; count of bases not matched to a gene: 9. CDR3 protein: CASSWASRGLSYEQYF. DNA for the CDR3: TGTGCCAGCAGCTGGGCGTCCAGGGGGCTATCCTACGAGCAGTACTTC.

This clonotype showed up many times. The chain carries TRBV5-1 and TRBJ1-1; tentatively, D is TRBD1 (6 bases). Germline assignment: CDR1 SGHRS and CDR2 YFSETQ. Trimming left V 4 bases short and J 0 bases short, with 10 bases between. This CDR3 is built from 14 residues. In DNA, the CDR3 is TGCGCCAGCAGCGTTGGGACATTGAACACTGAAGCTTTCTTT. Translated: CASSVGTLNTEAFF.

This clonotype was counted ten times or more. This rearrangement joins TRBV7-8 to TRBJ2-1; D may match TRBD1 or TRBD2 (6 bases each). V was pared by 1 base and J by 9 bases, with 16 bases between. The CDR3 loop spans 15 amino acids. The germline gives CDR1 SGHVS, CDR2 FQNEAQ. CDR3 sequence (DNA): TGTGCCAGCAGCTTAGTCCGGGGGCAGGGTGGTGAGCAGTTCTTC. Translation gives CASSLVRGQGGEQFF. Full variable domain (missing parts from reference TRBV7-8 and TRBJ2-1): GAGVSQSPRYKVAKRGQDVALRCDPISGHVSLFWYQQALGQGPEFLTYFQNEAQLDKSGLPSDRFFAERPEGSVSTLKIQRTQQEDSAVYLCASSLVRGQGGEQFFGPGTRLTVL.

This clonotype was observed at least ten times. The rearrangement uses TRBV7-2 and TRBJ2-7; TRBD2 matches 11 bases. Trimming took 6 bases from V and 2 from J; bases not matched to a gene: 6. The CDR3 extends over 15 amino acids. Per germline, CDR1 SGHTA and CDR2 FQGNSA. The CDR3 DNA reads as TGTGCCAGCAGATTACTAGCGGGAGTGGCCTACGAGCAGTACTTC. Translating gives CASRLLAGVAYEQYF.

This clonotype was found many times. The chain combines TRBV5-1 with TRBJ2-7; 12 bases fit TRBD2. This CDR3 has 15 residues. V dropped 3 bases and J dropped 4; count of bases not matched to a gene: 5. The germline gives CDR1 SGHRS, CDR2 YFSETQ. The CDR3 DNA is TGCGCCAGCAGCTCCGGACTAGCGGGGACGTACGAGCAGTACTTC. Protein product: CASSSGLAGTYEQYF.

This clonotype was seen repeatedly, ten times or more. The CDR3 region is CASSQVPFNTEAFF. The CDR3 DNA follows: TGTGCCAGCAGCCAGGTTCCTTTTAACACTGAAGCTTTCTTT. The V and J genes are TRBV3-1 and TRBJ1-1; D gene unclear. Trimming took off 3 bases at V and 2 bases at J, with 10 bases between the two ends. The CDR3 length is 14 residues. The germline gives CDR1 LGHDT, CDR2 YNNKEL (reference sequence).

The CDR3 sequence: CASSQEGLREEQYF. The CDR3 nucleotides read TGCGCCAGCAGCCAAGAGGGACTACGCGAAGAGCAGTACTTC. V is TRBV4-1 and J is TRBJ2-7; 7 bases align to TRBD2. V shed 0 bases and J 7 bases; nucleotides not matched to a gene: 6. Germline CDR1 MGHRA, CDR2 YSYEKL. The CDR3 extends over 14 amino acids.

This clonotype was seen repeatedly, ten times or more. The chain's CDR3 is CASSLGRLSYEQYF. CDR3 sequence (DNA): TGCGCCAGCAGCTTGGGTAGGCTGTCCTACGAGCAGTACTTC. V and J are TRBV5-1 and TRBJ2-7; D is ambiguous. The V end was cut by 0 bases, the J end by 1 base, with 8 bases between. Germline V gene sequence: CDR1 SGHRS, CDR2 YFSETQ. The CDR3 contains 14 residues.

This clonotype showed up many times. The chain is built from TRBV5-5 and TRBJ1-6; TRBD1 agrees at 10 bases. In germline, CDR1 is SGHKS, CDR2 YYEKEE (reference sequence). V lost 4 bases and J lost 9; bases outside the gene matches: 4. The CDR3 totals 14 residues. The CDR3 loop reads CASSDGQGVSPLHF. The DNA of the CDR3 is TGTGCCAGCAGCGACGGACAGGGGGTTTCACCCCTCCACTTT.

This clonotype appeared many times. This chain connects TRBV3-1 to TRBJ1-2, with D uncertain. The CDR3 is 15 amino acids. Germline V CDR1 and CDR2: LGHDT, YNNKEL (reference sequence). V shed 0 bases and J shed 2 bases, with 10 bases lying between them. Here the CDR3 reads CASSQDSSQNYGYTF. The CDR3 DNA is TGTGCCAGCAGCCAAGATTCGAGCCAGAACTATGGCTACACCTTC.

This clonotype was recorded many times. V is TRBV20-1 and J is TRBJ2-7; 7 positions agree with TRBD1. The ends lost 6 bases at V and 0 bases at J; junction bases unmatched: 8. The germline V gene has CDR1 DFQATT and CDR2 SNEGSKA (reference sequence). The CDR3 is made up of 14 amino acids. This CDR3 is CSARDSLSSYEQYF. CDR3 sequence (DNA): TGCAGTGCCCGGGACAGCCTTAGCTCCTACGAGCAGTACTTC.

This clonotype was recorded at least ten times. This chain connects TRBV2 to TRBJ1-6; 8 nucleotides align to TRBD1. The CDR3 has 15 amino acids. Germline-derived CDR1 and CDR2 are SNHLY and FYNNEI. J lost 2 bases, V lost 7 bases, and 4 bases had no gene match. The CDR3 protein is CASIGGQAYNSPLHF. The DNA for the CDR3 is TGTGCCAGCATCGGGGGACAGGCCTATAATTCACCCCTCCACTTT. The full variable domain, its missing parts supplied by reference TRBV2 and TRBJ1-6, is EPEVTQTPSHQVTQMGQEVILRCVPISNHLYFYWYRQILGQKVEFLVSFYNNEISEKSEIFDDQFSVERPDGSNFTLKIRSTKLEDSAMYFCASIGGQAYNSPLHFGNGTRLTVT.

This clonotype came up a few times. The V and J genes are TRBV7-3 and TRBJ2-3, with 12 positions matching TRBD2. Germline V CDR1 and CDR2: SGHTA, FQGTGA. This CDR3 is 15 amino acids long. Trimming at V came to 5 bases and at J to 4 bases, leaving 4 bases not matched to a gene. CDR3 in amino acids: CASSLGTSGSDTQYF. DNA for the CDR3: TGTGCCAGCAGCCTCGGGACTAGCGGGTCAGATACGCAGTATTTT.

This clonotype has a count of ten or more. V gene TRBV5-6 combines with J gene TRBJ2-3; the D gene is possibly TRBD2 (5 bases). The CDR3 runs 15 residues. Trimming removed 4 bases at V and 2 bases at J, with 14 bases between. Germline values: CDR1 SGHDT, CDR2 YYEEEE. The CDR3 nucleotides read TGTGCCAGCAGCCCCTGGGAGCTAGTCACAGATACGCAGTATTTT. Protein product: CASSPWELVTDTQYF.

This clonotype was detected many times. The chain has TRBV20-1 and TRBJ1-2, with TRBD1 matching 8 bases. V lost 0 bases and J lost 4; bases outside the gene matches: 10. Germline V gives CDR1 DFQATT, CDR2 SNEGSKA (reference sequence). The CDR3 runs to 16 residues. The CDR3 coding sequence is TGCAGTGCTAGAGACCCGGACAGGGTGAGGGGCTATGGCTACACCTTC. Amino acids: CSARDPDRVRGYGYTF.

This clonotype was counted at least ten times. CDR3 amino acids: CASSGIAGELFF. CDR3 bases: TGTGCCAGCAGTGGGATTGCCGGGGAGCTGTTTTTT. V is TRBV6-4 and J is TRBJ2-2; D is ambiguous. Germline V gives CDR1 MRHNA, CDR2 SNTAGT. The CDR3 runs to 12 residues. Trimming cost V 4 bases and J 6 bases, with 6 bases left between them.

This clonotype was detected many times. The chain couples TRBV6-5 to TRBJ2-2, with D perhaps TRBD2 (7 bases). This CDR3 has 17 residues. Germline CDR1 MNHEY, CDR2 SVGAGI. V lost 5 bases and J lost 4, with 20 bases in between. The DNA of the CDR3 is TGTGCCAGCAGTCACACTACAACAGGGAGGGGCACCGGGGAGCTGTTTTTT. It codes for CASSHTTTGRGTGELFF.

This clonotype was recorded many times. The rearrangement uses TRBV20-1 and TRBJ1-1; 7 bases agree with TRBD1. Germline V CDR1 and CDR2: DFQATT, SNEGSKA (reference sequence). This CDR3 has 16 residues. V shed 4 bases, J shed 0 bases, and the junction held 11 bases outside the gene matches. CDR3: CSAKRGQRLMNTEAFF. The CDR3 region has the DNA TGCAGTGCTAAGAGGGGACAGCGACTAATGAACACTGAAGCTTTCTTT.